This TCR beta chain was captured in a study of T-cell reconstitution after alpha-beta-depleted transplantation in children. Study conclusions and caveats: Expanded graft clones, several hundred of them, were reportedly the source of alpha-beta T cells about two months after transplant. Most T-cell counts and diversity one year after the transplant came from T cells that were newly produced.

This CDR3 is 18 amino acids long. V dropped 5 bases and J dropped 2 bases, with 23 bases sitting between them. The authors prepared the TCRbeta library with unique molecular identifiers. TCRdb fed the PCR reads into MiXCR, producing one record per CDR3 protein. The profile shows 450,000 to 600,000 distinct CDR3 sequences, 10% of them singletons. This clonotype came up many times. Its target is not known. The sequence came from a child aged 2 to 10 with inherited bone marrow failure, due to receive a stem cell transplant. The starting material was PBMCs, obtained before TCRalphabeta/CD19-depleted stem cell transplant. The rearrangement uses TRBV12-3 or TRBV12-4 and TRBJ2-3, with D possibly called TRBD1 or TRBD2 (5 bases each). The CDR3 DNA reads as TGTGCCAGCAGTCTAACGTTCTTCGGGGCAGGGACCACAGATACGCAGTATTTT. Protein: CASSLTFFGAGTTDTQYF.